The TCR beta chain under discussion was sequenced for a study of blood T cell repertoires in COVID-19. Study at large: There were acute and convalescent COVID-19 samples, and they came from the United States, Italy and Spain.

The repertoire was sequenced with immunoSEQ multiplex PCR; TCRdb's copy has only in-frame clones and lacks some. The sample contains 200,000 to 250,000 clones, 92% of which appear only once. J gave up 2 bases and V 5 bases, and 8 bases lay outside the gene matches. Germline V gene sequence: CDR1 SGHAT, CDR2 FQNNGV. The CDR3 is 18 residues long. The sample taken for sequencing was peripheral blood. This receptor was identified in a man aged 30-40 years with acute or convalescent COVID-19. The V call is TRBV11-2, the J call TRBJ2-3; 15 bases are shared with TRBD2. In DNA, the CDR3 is TGTGCCAGCAGCGGACTGGGACTAGCGGGAGGCCACACAGATACGCAGTATTTT. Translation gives CASSGLGLAGGHTDTQYF.